This TCR beta chain was recovered during a study of graft-versus-host responses after intestinal transplantation. The overall study: Transplants given to recipients were multivisceral, liver-intestinal, or isolated intestinal. General study results and limits: Detection of GvH clones occurred in recipient marrow, and some had their first appearance in ileum or blood.

Libraries were prepared by immunoSEQ multiplex PCR; TCRdb keeps only in-frame clonotypes and omits some of them. The profile covers more than 75,000 clones, with 85% to 95% appearing a single time and under 0.4% taken by the ten largest. In the case of this clone: Its antigen remains unidentified.

Unmatched junction bases numbered 9, after V lost 3 bases and J lost 1 base. This CDR3 has 19 amino acids. Germline CDR1 is GTSNPN and CDR2 is SVGIG (reference sequence). The genes are TRBV30 and TRBJ2-1, with 16 positions matching TRBD2. Sequencing used unstimulated CD4+ T cells sorted from spleen or lymph node cells, obtained before transplant. The TCR comes from a human donor who was the organ donor for an intestinal transplant. As DNA, the CDR3 is TGTGCCTGGAGCCGAATGGGACTAGCGGGGGGGCGATCCTACAATGAGCAGTTCTTC. Encoded protein: CAWSRMGLAGGRSYNEQFF.